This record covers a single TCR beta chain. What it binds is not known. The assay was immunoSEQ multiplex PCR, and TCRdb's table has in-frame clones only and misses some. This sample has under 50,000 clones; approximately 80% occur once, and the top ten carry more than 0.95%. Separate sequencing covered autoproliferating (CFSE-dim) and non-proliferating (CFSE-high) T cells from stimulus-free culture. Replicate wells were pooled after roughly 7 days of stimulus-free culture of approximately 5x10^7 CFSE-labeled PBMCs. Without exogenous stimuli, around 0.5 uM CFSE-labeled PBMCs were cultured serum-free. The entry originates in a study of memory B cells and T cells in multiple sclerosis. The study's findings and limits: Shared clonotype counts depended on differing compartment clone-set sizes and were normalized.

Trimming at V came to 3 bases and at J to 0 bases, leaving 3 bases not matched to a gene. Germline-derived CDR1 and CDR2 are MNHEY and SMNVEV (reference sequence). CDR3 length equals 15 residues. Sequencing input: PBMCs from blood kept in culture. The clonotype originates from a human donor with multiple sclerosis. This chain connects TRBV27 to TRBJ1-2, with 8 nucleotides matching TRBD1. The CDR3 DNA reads TGTGCCAGCAGTTTCTCGGACAGGGCTAACTATGGCTACACCTTC. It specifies CASSFSDRANYGYTF.